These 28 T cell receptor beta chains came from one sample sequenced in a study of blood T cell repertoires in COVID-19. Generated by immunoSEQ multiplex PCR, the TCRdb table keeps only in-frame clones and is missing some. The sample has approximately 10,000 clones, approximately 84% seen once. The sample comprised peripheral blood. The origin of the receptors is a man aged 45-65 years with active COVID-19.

The CDR3 reads CASSVKRNTEAFF. The CDR3 coding sequence is TGTGCCAGCAGTGTGAAGCGGAACACTGAAGCTTTCTTT. The chain links TRBV25-1 to TRBJ1-1; no clear D. Germline CDR1 is MGHDK and CDR2 is SYGVNS. Trimming took off 4 bases at V and 1 base at J, with 7 bases between the two ends. The CDR3 contains 13 residues.

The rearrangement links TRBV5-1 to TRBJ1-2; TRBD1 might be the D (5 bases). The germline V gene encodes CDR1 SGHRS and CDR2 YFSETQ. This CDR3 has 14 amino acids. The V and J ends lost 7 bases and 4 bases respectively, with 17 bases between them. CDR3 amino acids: CASAQGAIGYGYTF. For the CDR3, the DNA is TGCGCCAGCGCCCAAGGGGCCATTGGCTATGGCTACACCTTC. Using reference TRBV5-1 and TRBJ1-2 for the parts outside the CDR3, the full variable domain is KAGVTQTPRYLIKTRGQQVTLSCSPISGHRSVSWYQQTPGQGLQFLFEYFSETQRNKGNFPGRFSGRQFSNSRSEMNVSTLELGDSALYLCASAQGAIGYGYTFGSGTRLTVV.

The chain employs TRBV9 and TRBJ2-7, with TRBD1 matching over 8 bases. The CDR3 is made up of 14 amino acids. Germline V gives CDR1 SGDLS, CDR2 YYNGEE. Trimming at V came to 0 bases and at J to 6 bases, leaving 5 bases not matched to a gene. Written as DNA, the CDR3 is TGTGCCAGCAGCGTAGAAGGACAGGGAGTCGAGCAGTACTTC. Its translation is CASSVEGQGVEQYF.

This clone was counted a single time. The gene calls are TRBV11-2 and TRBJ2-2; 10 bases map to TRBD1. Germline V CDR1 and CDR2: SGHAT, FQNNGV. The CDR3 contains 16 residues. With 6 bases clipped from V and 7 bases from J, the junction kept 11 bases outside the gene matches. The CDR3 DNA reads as TGTGCCAGCAGATTGGGACAGGGGCTTAGCGGCGGGGAGCTGTTTTTT. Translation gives CASRLGQGLSGGELFF.

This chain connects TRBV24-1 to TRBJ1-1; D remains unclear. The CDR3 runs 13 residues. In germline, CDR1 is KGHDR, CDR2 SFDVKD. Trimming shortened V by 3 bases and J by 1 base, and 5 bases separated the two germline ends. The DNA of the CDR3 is TGTGCCACCAGTGATACTGGGAACACTGAAGCTTTCTTT. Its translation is CATSDTGNTEAFF.

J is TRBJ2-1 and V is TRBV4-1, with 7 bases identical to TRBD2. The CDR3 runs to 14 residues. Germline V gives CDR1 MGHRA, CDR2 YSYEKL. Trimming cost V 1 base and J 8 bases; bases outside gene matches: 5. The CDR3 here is CASSQGGGEDEQFF. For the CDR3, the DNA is TGCGCCAGCAGCCAAGGGGGAGGGGAGGATGAGCAGTTCTTC.

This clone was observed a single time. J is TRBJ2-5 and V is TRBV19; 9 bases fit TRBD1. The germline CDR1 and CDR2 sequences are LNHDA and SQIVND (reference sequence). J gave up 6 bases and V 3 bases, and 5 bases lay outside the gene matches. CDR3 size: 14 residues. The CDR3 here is CASSIGTGSQTQYF. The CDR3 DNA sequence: TGTGCCAGTAGTATCGGGACAGGGTCTCAGACCCAGTACTTC. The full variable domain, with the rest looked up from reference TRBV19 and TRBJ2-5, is DGGITQSPKYLFRKEGQNVTLSCEQNLNHDAMYWYRQDPGQGLRLIYYSQIVNDFQKGDIAEGYSVSREKKESFPLTVTSAQKNPTAFYLCASSIGTGSQTQYFGPGTRLLVL.

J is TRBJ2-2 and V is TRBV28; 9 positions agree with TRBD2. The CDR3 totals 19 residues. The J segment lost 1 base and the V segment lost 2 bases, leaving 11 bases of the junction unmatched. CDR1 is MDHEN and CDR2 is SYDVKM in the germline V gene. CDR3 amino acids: CASSLGAMREGLNTGELFF. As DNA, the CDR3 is TGTGCCAGCAGTTTAGGGGCTATGCGGGAGGGCTTGAACACCGGGGAGCTGTTTTTT.

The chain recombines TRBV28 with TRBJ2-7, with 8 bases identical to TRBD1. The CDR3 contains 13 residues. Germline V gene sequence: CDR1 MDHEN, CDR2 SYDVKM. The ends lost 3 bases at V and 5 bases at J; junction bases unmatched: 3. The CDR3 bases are TGTGCCAGCAGTTTTGACAGGGGCCACGAGCAGTACTTC. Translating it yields CASSFDRGHEQYF.

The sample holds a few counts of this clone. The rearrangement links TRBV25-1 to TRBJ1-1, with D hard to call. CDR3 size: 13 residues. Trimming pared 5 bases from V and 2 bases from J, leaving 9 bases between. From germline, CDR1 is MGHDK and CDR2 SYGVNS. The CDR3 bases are TGTGCCAGCAGTTACGGGGATAACACTGAAGCTTTCTTT. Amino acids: CASSYGDNTEAFF.

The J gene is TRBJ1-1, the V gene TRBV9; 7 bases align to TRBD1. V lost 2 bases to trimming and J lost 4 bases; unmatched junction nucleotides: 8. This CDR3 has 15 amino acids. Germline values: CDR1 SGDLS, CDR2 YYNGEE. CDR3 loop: CASSVFIGDSTEAFF. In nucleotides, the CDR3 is TGTGCCAGCAGCGTCTTTATAGGGGACAGCACTGAAGCTTTCTTT.

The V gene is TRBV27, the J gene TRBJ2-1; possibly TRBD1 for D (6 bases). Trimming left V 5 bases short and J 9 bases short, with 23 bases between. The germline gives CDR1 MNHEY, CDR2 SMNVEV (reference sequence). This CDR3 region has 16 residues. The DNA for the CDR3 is TGTGCCAGCAGTCATCCAGGGGCCTTGGGGCCGATTGAGCAGTTCTTC. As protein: CASSHPGALGPIEQFF.

In DNA form, the CDR3 reads TGTGCCAGCAGCCAAGATCCCGAGAATAGCGGGAGGGCCTACAATGAGCAGTTCTTC. It specifies CASSQDPENSGRAYNEQFF. The chain combines TRBV3-1 (or the pseudogene TRBV3-2) with TRBJ2-1; TRBD2 matches 11 bases. This CDR3 region has 19 residues. V lost 0 bases, J lost 2 bases, and 9 bases stayed unmatched. Germline V gene lookup returns CDR1 LGHDT and CDR2 YNNKEL (reference sequence).

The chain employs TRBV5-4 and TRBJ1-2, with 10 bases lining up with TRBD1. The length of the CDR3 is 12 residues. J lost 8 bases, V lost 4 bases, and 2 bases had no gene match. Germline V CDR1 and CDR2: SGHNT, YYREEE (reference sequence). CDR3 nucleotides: TGTGCCAGCAGCGGGACAGGGGAAGGCTACACCTTC. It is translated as CASSGTGEGYTF.

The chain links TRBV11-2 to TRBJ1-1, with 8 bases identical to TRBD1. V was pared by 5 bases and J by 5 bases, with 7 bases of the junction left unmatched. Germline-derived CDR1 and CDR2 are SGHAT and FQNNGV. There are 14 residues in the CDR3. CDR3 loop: CASSPWDRRTEAFF. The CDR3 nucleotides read TGTGCCAGCAGCCCATGGGACAGGAGAACTGAAGCTTTCTTT.

The CDR3 DNA is TGCGCCAGCAGCCAGTCGACTAGCGGCTACACAGATACGCAGTATTTT. Translating gives CASSQSTSGYTDTQYF. The rearrangement joins TRBV4-1 to TRBJ2-3; 9 nucleotides match TRBD2. The V and J ends lost 3 bases and 2 bases, in that order; junction bases with no gene match: 6. Germline-derived CDR1 and CDR2 are MGHRA and YSYEKL. There are 16 residues in the CDR3.

CDR3 region: CAIRVAGGPLHTGELFF. The CDR3 nucleotides are TGTGCCATCAGAGTAGCGGGAGGGCCTTTACACACCGGGGAGCTGTTTTTT. The chain recombines TRBV10-3 with TRBJ2-2, with 11 bases identical to TRBD2. V was clipped by 6 bases and J by 3 bases; unmatched bases: 9. The CDR3 sequence is 17 residues long. Germline values: CDR1 ENHRY, CDR2 SYGVKD.

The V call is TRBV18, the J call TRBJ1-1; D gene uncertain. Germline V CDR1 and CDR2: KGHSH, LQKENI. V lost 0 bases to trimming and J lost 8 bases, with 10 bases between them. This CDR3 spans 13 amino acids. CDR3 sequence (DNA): TGTGCCAGCTCACCACCAGGAGGGAACGAAGCTTTCTTT. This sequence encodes CASSPPGGNEAFF.

Written as DNA, the CDR3 is TGTGCCAGCTCACCACTCGCAGGGGGCGTCGACGAGCAGTACTTC. This gives the protein CASSPLAGGVDEQYF. V and J are TRBV18 and TRBJ2-7; 8 positions match TRBD1. Germline V gene data show CDR1 as KGHSH and CDR2 as LQKENI. The junction had 7 bases not matched to a gene; V was cut back by 1 base and J by 5 bases. The CDR3 has 15 residues.

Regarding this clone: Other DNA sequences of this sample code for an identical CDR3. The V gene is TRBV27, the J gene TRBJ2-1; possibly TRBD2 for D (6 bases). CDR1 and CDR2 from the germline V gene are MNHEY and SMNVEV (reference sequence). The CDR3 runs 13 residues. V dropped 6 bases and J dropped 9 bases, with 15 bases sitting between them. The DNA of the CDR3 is TGTGCCAGCAGCCCGACTAGTGAGGCTGAGCAGTTCTTC. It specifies CASSPTSEAEQFF.

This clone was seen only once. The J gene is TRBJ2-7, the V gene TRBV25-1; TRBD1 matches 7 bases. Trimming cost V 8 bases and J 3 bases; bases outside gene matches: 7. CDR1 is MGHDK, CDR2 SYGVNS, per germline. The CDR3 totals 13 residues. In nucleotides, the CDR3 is TGTGCCAGCGGTACCAGGGGGAACTACGAGCAGTACTTC. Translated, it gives CASGTRGNYEQYF.

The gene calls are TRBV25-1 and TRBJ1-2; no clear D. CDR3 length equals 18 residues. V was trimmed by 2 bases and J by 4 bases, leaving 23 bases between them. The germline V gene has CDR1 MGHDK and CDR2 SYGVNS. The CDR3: CASSELPYRSSDPYGYTF. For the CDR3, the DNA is TGTGCCAGCAGTGAACTCCCCTACCGGTCCTCCGATCCCTATGGCTACACCTTC.

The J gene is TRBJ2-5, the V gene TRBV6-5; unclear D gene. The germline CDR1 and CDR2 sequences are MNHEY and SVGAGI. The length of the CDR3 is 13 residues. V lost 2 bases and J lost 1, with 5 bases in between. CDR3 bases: TGTGCCAGCAGTTACGGCCTCCAAGAGACCCAGTACTTC. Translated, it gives CASSYGLQETQYF.

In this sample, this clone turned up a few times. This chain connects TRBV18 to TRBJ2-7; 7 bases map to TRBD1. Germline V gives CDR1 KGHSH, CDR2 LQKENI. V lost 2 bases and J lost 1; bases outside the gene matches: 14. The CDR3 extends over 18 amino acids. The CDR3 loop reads CASSPEFRTGSYSYEQYF. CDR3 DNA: TGTGCCAGCTCACCAGAATTTCGGACAGGATCGTATTCCTACGAGCAGTACTTC. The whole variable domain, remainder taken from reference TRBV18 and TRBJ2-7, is NAGVMQNPRHLVRRRGQEARLRCSPMKGHSHVYWYRQLPEEGLKFMVYLQKENIIDESGMPKERFSAEFPKEGPSILRIQQVVRGDSAAYFCASSPEFRTGSYSYEQYFGPGTRLTVT.

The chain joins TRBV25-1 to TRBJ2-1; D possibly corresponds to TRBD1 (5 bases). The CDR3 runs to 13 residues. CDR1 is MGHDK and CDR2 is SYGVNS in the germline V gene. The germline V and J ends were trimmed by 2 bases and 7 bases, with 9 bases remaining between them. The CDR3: CASSEGQGNEQFF. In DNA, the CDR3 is TGTGCCAGCAGTGAAGGGCAGGGAAATGAGCAGTTCTTC.

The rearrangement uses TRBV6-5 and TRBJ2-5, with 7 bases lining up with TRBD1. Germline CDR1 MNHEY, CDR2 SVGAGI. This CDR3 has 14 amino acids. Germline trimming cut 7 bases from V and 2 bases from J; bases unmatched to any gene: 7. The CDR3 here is CASTTGTAQETQYF. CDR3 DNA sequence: TGTGCCAGCACTACCGGGACAGCACAAGAGACCCAGTACTTC.

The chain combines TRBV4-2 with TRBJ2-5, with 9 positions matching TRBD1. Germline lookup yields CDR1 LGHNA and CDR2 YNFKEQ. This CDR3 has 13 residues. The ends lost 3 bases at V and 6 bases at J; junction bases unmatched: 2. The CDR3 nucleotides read TGTGCCAGCAGCCAGGACAGGGGAAAGACCCAGTACTTC. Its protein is CASSQDRGKTQYF.

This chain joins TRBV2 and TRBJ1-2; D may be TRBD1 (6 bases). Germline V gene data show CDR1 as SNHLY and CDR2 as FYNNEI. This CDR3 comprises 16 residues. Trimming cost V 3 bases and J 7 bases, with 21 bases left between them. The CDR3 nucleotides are TGTGCCAGCAGTGAGCCCGGGACACATTATACAGGTGGCTACACCTTC. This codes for CASSEPGTHYTGGYTF.